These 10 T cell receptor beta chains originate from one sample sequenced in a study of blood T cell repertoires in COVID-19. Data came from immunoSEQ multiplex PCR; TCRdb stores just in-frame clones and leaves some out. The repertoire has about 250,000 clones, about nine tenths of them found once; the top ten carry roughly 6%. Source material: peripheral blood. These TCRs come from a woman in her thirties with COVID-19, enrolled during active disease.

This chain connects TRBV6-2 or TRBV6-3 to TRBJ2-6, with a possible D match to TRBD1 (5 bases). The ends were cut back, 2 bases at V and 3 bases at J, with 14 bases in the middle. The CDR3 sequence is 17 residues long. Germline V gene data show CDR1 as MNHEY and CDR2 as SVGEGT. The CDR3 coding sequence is TGTGCCAGCAGTTACCCATTTCTGGGGCTTGGGGCCAACGTCCTGACTTTC. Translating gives CASSYPFLGLGANVLTF.

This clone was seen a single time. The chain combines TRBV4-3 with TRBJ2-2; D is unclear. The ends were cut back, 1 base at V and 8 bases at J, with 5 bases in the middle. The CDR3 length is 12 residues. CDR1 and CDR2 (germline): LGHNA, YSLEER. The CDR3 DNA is TGCGCCAGCAGCCAAGTTTCAGGGGAGCTGTTTTTT. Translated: CASSQVSGELFF.

CDR3 region: CASSPTGLAYQETQYF. As DNA, the CDR3 is TGTGCCAGCTCACCCACCGGACTAGCGTACCAAGAGACCCAGTACTTC. J is TRBJ2-5 and V is TRBV18, with 9 bases lining up with TRBD2. Per germline, CDR1 KGHSH and CDR2 LQKENI. This CDR3 spans 16 amino acids. V was clipped by 3 bases and J by 0 bases; unmatched bases: 5.

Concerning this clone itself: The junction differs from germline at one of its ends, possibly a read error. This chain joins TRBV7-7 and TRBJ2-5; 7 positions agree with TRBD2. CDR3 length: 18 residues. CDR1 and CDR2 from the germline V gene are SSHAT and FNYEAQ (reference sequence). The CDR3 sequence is CASSIRLADTRGRETQYF. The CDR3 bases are TGTGCTAGCAGTATCAGGCTAGCGGATACCAGAGGTCGAGAGACCCAGTACTTC.

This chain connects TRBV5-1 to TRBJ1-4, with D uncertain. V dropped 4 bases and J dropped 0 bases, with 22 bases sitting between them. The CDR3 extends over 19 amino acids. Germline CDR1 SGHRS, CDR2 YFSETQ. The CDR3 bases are TGCGCCAGCAGCCCCTACGTCCGCGGAATAACGTCAACTAATGAAAAACTGTTTTTT. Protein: CASSPYVRGITSTNEKLFF.

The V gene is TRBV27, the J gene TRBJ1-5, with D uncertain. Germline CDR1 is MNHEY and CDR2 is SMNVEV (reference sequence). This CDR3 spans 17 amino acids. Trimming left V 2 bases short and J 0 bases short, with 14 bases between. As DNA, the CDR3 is TGTGCCAGCAGTTTAAAACGGGAATTTCATAGCAATCAGCCCCAGCATTTT. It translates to CASSLKREFHSNQPQHF.

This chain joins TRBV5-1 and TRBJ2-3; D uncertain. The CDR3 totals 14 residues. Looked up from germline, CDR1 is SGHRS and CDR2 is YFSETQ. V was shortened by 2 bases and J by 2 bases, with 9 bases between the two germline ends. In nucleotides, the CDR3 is TGCGCCAGCAGCTTCAGAACCGCCACAGATACGCAGTATTTT. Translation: CASSFRTATDTQYF. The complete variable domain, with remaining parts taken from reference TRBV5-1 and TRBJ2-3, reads KAGVTQTPRYLIKTRGQQVTLSCSPISGHRSVSWYQQTPGQGLQFLFEYFSETQRNKGNFPGRFSGRQFSNSRSEMNVSTLELGDSALYLCASSFRTATDTQYFGPGTRLTVL.

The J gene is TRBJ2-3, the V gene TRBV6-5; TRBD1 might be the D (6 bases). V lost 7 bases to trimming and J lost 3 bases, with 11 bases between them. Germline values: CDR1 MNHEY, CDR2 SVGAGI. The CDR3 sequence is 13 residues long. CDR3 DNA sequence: TGTGCCAGCACTTCAGGGGTGACAGATACGCAGTATTTT. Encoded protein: CASTSGVTDTQYF.

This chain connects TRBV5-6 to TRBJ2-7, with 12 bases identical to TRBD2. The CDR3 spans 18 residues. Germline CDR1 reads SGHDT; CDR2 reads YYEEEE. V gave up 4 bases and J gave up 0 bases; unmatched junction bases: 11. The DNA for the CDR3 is TGTGCCAGCAGCCGTCGGCTAGCGGGAGGGGGTTACTCCTACGAGCAGTACGTC. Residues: CASSRRLAGGGYSYEQYV.

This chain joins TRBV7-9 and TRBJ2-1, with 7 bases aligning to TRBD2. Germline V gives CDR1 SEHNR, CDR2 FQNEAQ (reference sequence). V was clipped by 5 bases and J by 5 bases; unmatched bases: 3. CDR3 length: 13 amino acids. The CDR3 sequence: CASSRLADNEQFF. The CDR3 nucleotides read TGTGCCAGCAGCCGTCTAGCGGACAATGAGCAGTTCTTC.